Listed here are 8 T cell receptor beta chains from one sample, sequenced in a study of cytomegalovirus exposure and HLA in healthy donors. The PCR employed 60 Vbeta primers together with 13 Jbeta primers. Profiled with immunoSEQ multiplex PCR; TCRdb holds only in-frame clones, not every one. The repertoire holds over 150,000 clones, with approximately 80% as singletons. The sequenced sample consisted of PBMCs. These receptors were collected from a woman in her twenties or thirties in good health and CMV-seronegative.

The V gene is TRBV7-2, the J gene TRBJ2-5; D may be TRBD1 (6 bases). This CDR3 comprises 13 residues. CDR1 and CDR2 (germline): SGHTA, FQGNSA. V was shortened by 1 base and J by 3 bases, with 6 bases between the two germline ends. CDR3 region: CASSLDREETQYF. The CDR3 region has the DNA TGTGCCAGCAGCTTAGACAGGGAAGAGACCCAGTACTTC.

This rearrangement joins TRBV28 to TRBJ2-1; 13 positions match TRBD2. After removal of 5 bases from V and 5 bases from J, the junction contained 6 bases not matched to a gene. This CDR3 has 16 amino acids. Germline V gene data show CDR1 as MDHEN and CDR2 as SYDVKM. The CDR3 spells CASSPRGLAGNNEQFF. CDR3 nucleotides: TGTGCCAGCAGTCCTCGGGGACTAGCGGGGAACAATGAGCAGTTCTTC.

The V and J genes are TRBV9 and TRBJ1-1, with D possibly being TRBD1 (5 bases). In germline, CDR1 is SGDLS, CDR2 YYNGEE. V was shortened by 1 base and J by 0 bases, with 7 bases between the two germline ends. This CDR3 has 14 amino acids. The CDR3 here is CASSVKGLNTEAFF. CDR3 nucleotides: TGTGCCAGCAGCGTAAAGGGGTTGAACACTGAAGCTTTCTTT.

The V call is TRBV2, the J call TRBJ2-7, with TRBD1 matching over 8 bases. The trim removed 6 bases at V and 5 bases at J, leaving 6 bases unmatched. This CDR3 contains 13 residues. The germline CDR1 and CDR2 sequences are SNHLY and FYNNEI. The CDR3 bases are TGTGCCAGCAGGAGGGACAGGATGGACGAGCAGTACTTC. It yields the protein CASRRDRMDEQYF.

The chain is built from TRBV10-3 and TRBJ1-1; TRBD1 is a possible D gene (6 bases). Trimming took off 11 bases at V and 0 bases at J, with 10 bases between the two ends. From germline, CDR1 is ENHRY and CDR2 SYGVKD. The CDR3 has 12 amino acids. The CDR3 reads CASSGVNTEAFF. CDR3 nucleotides: TGTGCCTCATCAGGGGTGAACACTGAAGCTTTCTTT.

This clone turned up a few times. The chain employs TRBV7-9 and TRBJ2-2; possibly TRBD2 for D (6 bases). V was trimmed by 1 base and J by 5 bases, leaving 8 bases between them. The CDR3 consists of 14 residues. Germline CDR1 reads SEHNR; CDR2 reads FQNEAQ (reference sequence). The CDR3 bases are TGTGCCAGCAGCTTAGGACGGGAGACCGGGGAGCTGTTTTTT. Translated: CASSLGRETGELFF.

The chain carries TRBV29-1 and TRBJ2-7, with TRBD1 matching 7 bases. Germline CDR1 is SQVTM and CDR2 is ANQGSEA. The ends lost 4 bases at V and 5 bases at J; junction bases unmatched: 5. The CDR3 totals 12 residues. The CDR3 DNA is TGCAGCGTTGGACAGGGTTGGGACGAGCAGTACTTC. Protein sequence: CSVGQGWDEQYF.

The chain couples TRBV11-2 to TRBJ1-1, with a weak D call TRBD1 (5 bases). CDR1 and CDR2 from the germline V gene are SGHAT and FQNNGV. This CDR3 spans 14 amino acids. V was shortened by 5 bases and J by 0 bases, with 10 bases between the two germline ends. Here the CDR3 reads CASSRGQLNTEAFF. The CDR3 bases are TGTGCCAGCAGCCGTGGACAACTGAACACTGAAGCTTTCTTT. Supplemented by reference TRBV11-2 and TRBJ1-1, the full variable domain reads EAGVAQSPRYKIIEKRQSVAFWCNPISGHATLYWYQQILGQGPKLLIQFQNNGVVDDSQLPKDRFSAERLKGVDSTLKIQPAKLEDSAVYLCASSRGQLNTEAFFGQGTRLTVV.